These T cell receptor beta chains were read from a single sample in a study of T cells expressing NK-cell markers. TCRdb reprocessed the 5' RACE reads, with one entry per CDR3 protein and no DNA. Its table records about 150,000 distinct CDR3 sequences. Sequencing was done on a sample of blood T cells: a sorted CD56 or NKG2C T cell subset, CD4+ or CD8+ T cells, or bulk PBMC T cells (not recorded which). Every receptor here comes from a man aged 18 to 69 in good health. The CDR3 runs from the conserved cysteine through the conserved F or W.

TRBV12-5	TRBJ1-1	CASGLETGNTEAFF
TRBV7-9	TRBJ2-1	CASSSQRGGLNEQFF
TRBV19	TRBJ2-7	CASSMRTDEQYF
TRBV6-1	TRBJ1-1	CASNLHEGKTEAFF
TRBV7-9	TRBJ2-7	CGTRADSNLLEQYF
TRBV6-6	TRBJ2-7	CASSYQTGAEQYF
TRBV5-1	TRBJ1-1	CASSPRQGWRTEAFF
TRBV20-1	TRBJ2-1	CSARKLAGVPNEQFF
TRBV28	TRBJ2-7	CASSSTDAYEQYF
TRBV20-1	TRBJ2-2	CSARAETGDTGELFF
TRBV27	TRBJ2-1	CASSLSGGHSYNEQFF
TRBV5-1	TRBJ2-1	CASSLRQQLSEQFF
TRBV10-3	TRBJ2-7	CAISESTGAYEQYF
TRBV10-3	TRBJ2-1	CAISDGGADEQFF
TRBV2	TRBJ1-1	CASSEGTGYDTEAFF
TRBV29-1	TRBJ1-1	CSASEGLLDTEAFF
TRBV5-8	TRBJ1-1	CASSPGRHTEAFF
TRBV2	TRBJ2-5	CASRALRGDQETQYF
TRBV27	TRBJ2-7	CASRPGYTYEQYF
TRBV11-1	TRBJ2-7	CASSPSGSPVEEQYF
TRBV4-2	TRBJ2-2	CASSQGLAGQNTGELFF
TRBV3-1	TRBJ2-7	CASSRLALAGVGEQYF
TRBV7-2	TRBJ2-7	CASSLAWTGGNEQYF
TRBV29-1	TRBJ2-1	CSVEGRRAYNEQFF
TRBV9	TRBJ2-3	CASSNSRRTDTQYF
TRBV7-9	TRBJ2-1	CASSLSLAGASREQFF
TRBV12-3/TRBV12-4	TRBJ2-5	CASSLAWVERGGQETQYF
TRBV9	TRBJ2-7	CASSVGPAGGHNYEQYF
TRBV6-5	TRBJ2-7	CASSYEDSYEQYF
TRBV20-1	TRBJ2-5	CSASVPTAKETQYF
TRBV5-1	TRBJ2-7	CASSQRQGGNEQYF
TRBV5-1	TRBJ2-5	CASSPDGTVWETQYF
TRBV28	TRBJ1-3	CASSFIGVTGNTIYF
TRBV5-4	TRBJ1-2	CASSLSGKPYGYTF
TRBV27	TRBJ2-7	CASGPGAVSYEQYF
TRBV28	TRBJ2-7	CASSSDRGASSYEQYF
TRBV2	TRBJ2-7	CASRTGGGTGYEQYF
TRBV27	TRBJ1-2	CASSSSFGDGYTF
TRBV4-2	TRBJ2-5	CASSPAEVVQETQYF
TRBV4-2	TRBJ2-4	CASSQLGIQYF
TRBV4-2	TRBJ1-6	CASSQEQGGSSPLHF
TRBV3-1	TRBJ2-5	CASSPRLAGARGETQYF
TRBV9	TRBJ2-3	CASSVGLAGGPILDTQYF
TRBV7-3	TRBJ1-6	CASSLMGGASPLHF
TRBV7-2	TRBJ2-5	CASSLVAGGQETQYF
TRBV10-3	TRBJ1-6	CAINQGIGNSPLHF
TRBV5-6	TRBJ1-2	CASSPDRGLDGYTF
TRBV4-2	TRBJ1-4	CASSQSGGSFNEKLFF
TRBV13	TRBJ1-5	CASSLGYSNQPQHF
TRBV7-6	TRBJ2-1	CASSFETGIRDEQFF
TRBV12-3/TRBV12-4	TRBJ2-3	CASGTSGGKDTQYF
TRBV2	TRBJ1-6	CASSEGWSPLHF